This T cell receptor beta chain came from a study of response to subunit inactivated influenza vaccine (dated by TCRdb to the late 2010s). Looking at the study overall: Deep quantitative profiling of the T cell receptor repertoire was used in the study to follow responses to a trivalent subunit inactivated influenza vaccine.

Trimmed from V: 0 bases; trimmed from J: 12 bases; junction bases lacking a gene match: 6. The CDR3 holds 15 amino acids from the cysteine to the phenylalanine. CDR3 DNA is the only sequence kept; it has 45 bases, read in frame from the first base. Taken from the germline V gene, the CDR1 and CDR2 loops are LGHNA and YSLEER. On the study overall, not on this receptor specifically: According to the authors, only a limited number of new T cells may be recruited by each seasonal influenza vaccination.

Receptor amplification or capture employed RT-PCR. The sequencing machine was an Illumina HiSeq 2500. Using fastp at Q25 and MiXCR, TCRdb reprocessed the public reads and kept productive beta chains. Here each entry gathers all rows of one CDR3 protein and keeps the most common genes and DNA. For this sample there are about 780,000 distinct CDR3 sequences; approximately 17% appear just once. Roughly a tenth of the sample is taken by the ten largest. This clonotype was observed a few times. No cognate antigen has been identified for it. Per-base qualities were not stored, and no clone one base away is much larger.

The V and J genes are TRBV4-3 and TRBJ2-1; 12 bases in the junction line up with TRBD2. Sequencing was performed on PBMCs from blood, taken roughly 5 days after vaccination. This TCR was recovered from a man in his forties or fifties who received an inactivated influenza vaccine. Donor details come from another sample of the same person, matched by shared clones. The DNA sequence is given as TGCGCCAGCAGCCAAGAAAACCTAGCGGGGGGGCTGCAGTTCTTC. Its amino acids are CASSQENLAGGLQFF.